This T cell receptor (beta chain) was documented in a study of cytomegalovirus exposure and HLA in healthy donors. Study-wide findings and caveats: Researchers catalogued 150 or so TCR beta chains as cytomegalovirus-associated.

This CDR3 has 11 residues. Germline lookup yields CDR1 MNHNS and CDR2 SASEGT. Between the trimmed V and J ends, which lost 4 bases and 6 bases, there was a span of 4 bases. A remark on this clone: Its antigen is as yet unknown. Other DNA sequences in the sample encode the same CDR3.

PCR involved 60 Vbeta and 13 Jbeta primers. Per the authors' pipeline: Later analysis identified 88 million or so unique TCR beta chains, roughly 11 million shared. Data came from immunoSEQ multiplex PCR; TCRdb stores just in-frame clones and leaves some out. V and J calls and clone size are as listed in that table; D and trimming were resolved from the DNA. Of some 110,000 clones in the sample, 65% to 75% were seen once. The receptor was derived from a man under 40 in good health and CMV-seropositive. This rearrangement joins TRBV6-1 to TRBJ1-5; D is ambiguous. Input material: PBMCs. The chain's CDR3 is CASSAFQPQHF. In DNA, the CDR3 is TGTGCCAGCAGTGCATTTCAGCCCCAGCATTTT.